This T cell receptor (beta chain) appears in the sequencing data of a study of T-cell reconstitution after alpha-beta-depleted transplantation in children. Preparation of the TCRbeta library involved a method that used unique molecular identifiers. MiXCR, run by TCRdb on the PCR reads, gives a single entry per CDR3 protein. Of 70,000 to 95,000 distinct CDR3 sequences listed, roughly 15% are singletons. Overall study findings and caveats: At around two months after transplant, the alpha-beta T cells were reportedly derived from several hundred expanded clones that came from non-depleted graft cells. Some patients' high day-60 TCRbeta diversity was attributed to recipient cells surviving conditioning. Newly generated T cells supplied most T-cell counts and diversity one year post-transplant.

The sample holds a few counts of this clonotype. Its target is unknown. Per germline, CDR1 KGHSH and CDR2 LQKENI. With 3 bases clipped from V and 0 bases from J, the junction kept 8 bases outside the gene matches. The CDR3 sequence is 18 residues long. This TCR derives from a male patient between 2 and 15 years old who had a stem cell transplant for acute lymphoblastic leukemia, so the T cells may come from the graft donor. The sample was PBMCs, mostly from graft donor cells, taken 180 days after TCRalphabeta/CD19-depleted stem cell transplant. The rearrangement uses TRBV18 and TRBJ2-6; 7 bases are a match to TRBD2. CDR3 in amino acids: CASSPIPSGTSGANVLTF. As DNA, the CDR3 is TGTGCCAGCTCACCGATCCCTAGCGGAACCTCTGGGGCCAACGTCCTGACTTTC.